Below, 13 T cell receptor beta chains from the same sample are listed, as sequenced in a study of human T cells and chemical hapten exposure. Time point indicated: patch test 2, 6 weeks after DPC sensitization. Treatment described: therapeutic diphenylcyclopropenone sensitization with weekly scalp DPC. MiXCR, run by TCRdb on the RACE reads, gives a single entry per CDR3 protein. Of roughly 140,000 distinct CDR3 sequences in the sample, about 11% were seen once. The material was whole blood, obtained in connection with sensitization to the hapten diphenylcyclopropenone (DPC). These receptors were obtained from a woman aged 45-65 years with alopecia areata. Some clones in this sample may be carry-over from other donors' samples.

This clonotype was detected a few times. The chain is built from TRBV7-2 and TRBJ2-3; no clear D. CDR1 SGHTA and CDR2 FQGNSA come from the germline V gene. The CDR3 contains 13 residues. Trimming shortened V by 0 bases and J by 3 bases, and 4 bases separated the two germline ends. This CDR3 is CASSLAMTDTQYF. The CDR3 nucleotides read TGTGCCAGCAGCTTAGCGATGACAGATACGCAGTATTTT.

At least ten counts were recorded for this clonotype. V usage is TRBV6-6 and J usage is TRBJ2-7, with no clear D. This CDR3 spans 13 amino acids. Trimming pared 6 bases from V and 2 bases from J, leaving 11 bases between. Germline values: CDR1 MNHNY, CDR2 SVGAGI (reference sequence). CDR3: CASSRAGPYEQYF. The CDR3, as DNA: TGTGCCAGCAGCCGGGCCGGGCCCTACGAGCAGTACTTC.

The chain has TRBV6-6 and TRBJ2-7, with 8 bases fitting TRBD1. This CDR3 is 15 amino acids long. V shed 5 bases, J shed 0 bases, and the junction held 6 bases outside the gene matches. Germline CDR1 and CDR2: MNHNY and SVGAGI (reference sequence). The CDR3 loop reads CASSMGQASSYEQYF. Here the CDR3 DNA reads TGTGCCAGCAGTATGGGACAGGCTAGCTCCTACGAGCAGTACTTC.

The genes are TRBV12-3 or TRBV12-4 and TRBJ1-2; 11 bases are a match to TRBD1. CDR3 length: 14 residues. Germline trimming cut 3 bases from V and 8 bases from J; bases unmatched to any gene: 5. CDR3 region: CASSLDRGRFGYTF. The CDR3 coding sequence is TGTGCCAGCAGTTTGGACAGGGGGCGCTTCGGCTACACCTTC.

The chain joins TRBV5-4 to TRBJ2-3; TRBD2 matches at 13 bases. J lost 2 bases, V lost 4 bases, and 4 bases had no gene match. Germline values: CDR1 SGHNT, CDR2 YYREEE (reference sequence). CDR3 size: 16 residues. The chain's CDR3 is CASSAGTSGITDTQYF. The CDR3 DNA follows: TGTGCCAGCAGCGCCGGGACTAGCGGGATCACAGATACGCAGTATTTT.

There are a few counts of this clonotype. The CDR3 spells CASSAPTGNTEAFF. CDR3 DNA sequence: TGTGCCAGCAGTGCCCCGACAGGGAACACTGAAGCTTTCTTT. This chain joins TRBV25-1 and TRBJ1-1, with TRBD1 as a possible D gene (6 bases). Trimming shortened V by 4 bases and J by 1 base, and 10 bases separated the two germline ends. This CDR3 has 14 amino acids. The V gene's germline CDR1 is MGHDK and CDR2 SYGVNS.

With regard to this clonotype: The CDR3 does not close with the conserved phenylalanine or tryptophan, likely indicating a read error. This chain joins TRBV5-1 and TRBJ2-3; 9 nucleotides agree with TRBD2. The CDR3 totals 15 residues. The germline gives CDR1 SGHRS, CDR2 YFSETQ. Germline trimming cut 4 bases from V and 5 bases from J; bases unmatched to any gene: 8. CDR3 sequence (DNA): TGCGCCAGCAGCCGCCGACTAGCGGTCGAAGATACGCAGTATTAT. Amino acid sequence: CASSRRLAVEDTQYY.

This clonotype has only a few counts. This chain links TRBV7-9 with TRBJ2-3; D gene ambiguous. Germline V gene data show CDR1 as SEHNR and CDR2 as FQNEAQ (reference sequence). V lost 4 bases and J lost 4, with 12 bases in between. There are 14 residues in the CDR3. CDR3 residues: CASSSLAGADTQYF. CDR3 sequence (DNA): TGTGCCAGCAGCTCCTTAGCAGGAGCAGATACGCAGTATTTT.

This clonotype has a handful of counts. J is TRBJ2-5 and V is TRBV5-6; 13 nucleotides agree with TRBD2. V shed 3 bases and J 2 bases; nucleotides not matched to a gene: 7. Looked up from germline, CDR1 is SGHDT and CDR2 is YYEEEE. CDR3 size: 17 residues. CDR3 amino acids: CASSSQGGLAGQETQYF. The CDR3 DNA is TGTGCCAGCAGCTCCCAGGGGGGACTAGCGGGACAAGAGACCCAGTACTTC.

This clonotype was observed many times. The chain has TRBV29-1 and TRBJ2-7; TRBD1 is a possible D gene (6 bases). CDR1 is SQVTM and CDR2 is ANQGSEA in the germline V gene. V lost 7 bases and J lost 5, with 15 bases in between. This CDR3 contains 12 residues. CDR3 DNA: TGCAGCGCAGGACAGATCGGCGACGAGCAGTACTTC. It is translated as CSAGQIGDEQYF.

This clonotype was seen only a few times. The chain uses TRBV11-2 and TRBJ2-1, with D possibly matching TRBD2 (6 bases). The CDR3 runs 16 residues. Between the trimmed V and J ends, which lost 9 bases and 4 bases, there was a span of 22 bases. Germline CDR1 reads SGHAT; CDR2 reads FQNNGV. CDR3: CASSTKKEGPYNEQFF. In DNA, the CDR3 is TGTGCCAGTTCTACCAAGAAGGAGGGCCCTTACAATGAGCAGTTCTTC.

This chain uses TRBV6-6 with TRBJ2-1, with D perhaps matching TRBD2 (5 bases). Trimming removed 8 bases from V and 4 bases from J, with 12 bases in between. Germline loops: CDR1 MNHNY, CDR2 SVGAGI (reference sequence). This CDR3 has 13 residues. The CDR3 bases are TGTGCCAGCTCGCGTTCGGGATACAATGAGCAGTTCTTC. As protein: CASSRSGYNEQFF.

This clonotype was picked up many times. The chain combines TRBV24-1 with TRBJ2-1; 7 nucleotides align to TRBD2. This CDR3 has 16 residues. The ends lost 0 bases at V and 5 bases at J; junction bases unmatched: 6. Germline-derived CDR1 and CDR2 are KGHDR and SFDVKD. Here the CDR3 DNA reads TGTGCCACCAGTGATTTGGGACCGGGGGGTAACAATGAGCAGTTCTTC. Its translation is CATSDLGPGGNNEQFF.